This T cell receptor (beta chain) was captured in a study of PD-1 blockade in classical Hodgkin lymphoma. Study at large: Patients were infused with nivolumab 3 mg/kg every 2 weeks.

Study-wide findings and caveats: Lower baseline TCR diversity was reported for newly diagnosed patients than for healthy donors. After ASCT, patients who started nivolumab under 1 year later were excluded.

With regard to this clone: The antigen is not known.

Profiled with immunoSEQ multiplex PCR; TCRdb holds only in-frame clones, not every one. Of 17,000 or so clones in the sample, about 85% are singletons; the top ten hold 1%. This CDR3 has 10 residues. Looked up from germline, CDR1 is SGHTA and CDR2 is FQGTGA. Trimming took off 4 bases at V and 7 bases at J, with 3 bases between the two ends. Every one of the patients relapsed after autologous stem cell transplantation (brentuximab vedotin exposure was variable). Starting with thawed PBMCs, CD4+ T cells were purified by magnetic negative selection. The receptor comes from a human donor with classical Hodgkin lymphoma. The chain is built from TRBV7-3 and TRBJ2-3, with D unresolved. This material consisted of CD4+ T cells from blood, taken at baseline. This CDR3 is CASSSYTQYF. CDR3 bases: TGTGCCAGCAGCTCGTATACGCAGTATTTT.